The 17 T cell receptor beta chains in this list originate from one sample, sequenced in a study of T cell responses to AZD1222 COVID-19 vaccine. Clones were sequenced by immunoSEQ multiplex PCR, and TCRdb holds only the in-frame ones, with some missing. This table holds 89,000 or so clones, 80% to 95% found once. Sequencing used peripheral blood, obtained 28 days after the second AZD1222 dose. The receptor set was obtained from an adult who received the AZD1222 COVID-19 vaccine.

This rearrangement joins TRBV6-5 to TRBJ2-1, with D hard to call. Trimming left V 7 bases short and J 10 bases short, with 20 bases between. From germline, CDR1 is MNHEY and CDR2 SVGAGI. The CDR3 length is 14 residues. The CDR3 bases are TGTGCCAGCAAAGCGTCAGGAACCGTTCGAGAGCAGTTCTTC. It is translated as CASKASGTVREQFF.

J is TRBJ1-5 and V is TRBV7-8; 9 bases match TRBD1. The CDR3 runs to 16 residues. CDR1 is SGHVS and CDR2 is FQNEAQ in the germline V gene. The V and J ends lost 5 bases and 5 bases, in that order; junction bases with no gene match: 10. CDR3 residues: CASSMNRGLRDQPQHF. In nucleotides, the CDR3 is TGTGCCAGCAGCATGAACAGGGGGCTGAGGGATCAGCCCCAGCATTTT.

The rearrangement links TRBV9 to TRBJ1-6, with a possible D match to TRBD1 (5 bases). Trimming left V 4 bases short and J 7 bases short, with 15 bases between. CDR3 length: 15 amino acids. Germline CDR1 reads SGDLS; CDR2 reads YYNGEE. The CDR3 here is CASSPPGANNSPLHF. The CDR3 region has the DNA TGTGCCAGCAGCCCCCCCGGGGCCAACAATTCACCCCTCCACTTT.

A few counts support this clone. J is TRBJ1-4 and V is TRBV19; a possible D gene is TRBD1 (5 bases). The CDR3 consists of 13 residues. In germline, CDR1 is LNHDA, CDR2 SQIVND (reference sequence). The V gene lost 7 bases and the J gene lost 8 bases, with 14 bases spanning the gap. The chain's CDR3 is CASKGTRGEKLFF. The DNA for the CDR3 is TGTGCCAGTAAGGGGACGAGAGGAGAAAAACTGTTTTTT.

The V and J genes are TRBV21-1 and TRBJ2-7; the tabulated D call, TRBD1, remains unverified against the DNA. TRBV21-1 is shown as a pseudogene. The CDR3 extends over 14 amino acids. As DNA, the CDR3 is TGTGCCAGCAGTACCGGGACAGGGGGTTACGAGCAGTACTTC. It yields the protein CASSTGTGGYEQYF.

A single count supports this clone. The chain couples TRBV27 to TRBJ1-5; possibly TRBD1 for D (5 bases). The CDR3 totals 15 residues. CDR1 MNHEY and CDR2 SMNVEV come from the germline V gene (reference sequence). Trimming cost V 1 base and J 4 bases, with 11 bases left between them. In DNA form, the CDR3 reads TGTGCCAGCAGTTTATTGGGGGAAAGAAATCAGCCCCAGCATTTT. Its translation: CASSLLGERNQPQHF.

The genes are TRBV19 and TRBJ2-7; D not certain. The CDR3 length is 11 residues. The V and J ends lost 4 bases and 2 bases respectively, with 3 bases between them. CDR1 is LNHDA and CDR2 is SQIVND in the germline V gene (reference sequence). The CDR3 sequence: CASSTPYEQYF. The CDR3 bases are TGTGCCAGTAGTACCCCCTACGAGCAGTACTTC.

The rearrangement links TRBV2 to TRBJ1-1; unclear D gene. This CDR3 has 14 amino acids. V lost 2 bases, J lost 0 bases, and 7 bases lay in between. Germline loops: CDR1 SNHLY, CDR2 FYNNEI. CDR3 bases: TGTGCCAGCAGTGAATATGGGCTGAACACTGAAGCTTTCTTT. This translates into CASSEYGLNTEAFF.

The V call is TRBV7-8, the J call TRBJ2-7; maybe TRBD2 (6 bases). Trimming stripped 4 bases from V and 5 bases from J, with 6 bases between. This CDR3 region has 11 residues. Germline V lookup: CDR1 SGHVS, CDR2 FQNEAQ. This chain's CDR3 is CASSWGDEQYF. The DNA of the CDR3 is TGTGCCAGCAGCTGGGGGGACGAGCAGTACTTC. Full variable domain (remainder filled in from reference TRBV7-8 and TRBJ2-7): GAGVSQSPRYKVAKRGQDVALRCDPISGHVSLFWYQQALGQGPEFLTYFQNEAQLDKSGLPSDRFFAERPEGSVSTLKIQRTQQEDSAVYLCASSWGDEQYFGPGTRLTVT.

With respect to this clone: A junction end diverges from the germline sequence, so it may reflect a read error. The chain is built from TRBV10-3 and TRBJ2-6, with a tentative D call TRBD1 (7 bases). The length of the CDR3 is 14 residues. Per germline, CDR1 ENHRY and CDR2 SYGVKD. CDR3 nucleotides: TGTGCCCTCAGGGGGGATTTGGGGGCCAACGTCCTGACTTTC. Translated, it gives CALRGDLGANVLTF.

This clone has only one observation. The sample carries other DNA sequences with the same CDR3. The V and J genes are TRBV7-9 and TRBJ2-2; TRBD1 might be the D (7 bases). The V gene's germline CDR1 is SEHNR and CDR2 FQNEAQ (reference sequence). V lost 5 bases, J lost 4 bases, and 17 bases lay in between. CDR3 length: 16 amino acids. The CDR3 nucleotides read TGTGCCAGCAGCGGAGGGGGCGGGCGGGGCACCGGGGAGCTGTTTTTT. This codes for CASSGGGGRGTGELFF. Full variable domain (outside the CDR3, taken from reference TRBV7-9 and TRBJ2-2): DTGVSQNPRHKITKRGQNVTFRCDPISEHNRLYWYRQTLGQGPEFLTYFQNEAQLEKSRLLSDRFSAERPKGSFSTLEIQRTEQGDSAMYLCASSGGGGRGTGELFFGEGSRLTVL.

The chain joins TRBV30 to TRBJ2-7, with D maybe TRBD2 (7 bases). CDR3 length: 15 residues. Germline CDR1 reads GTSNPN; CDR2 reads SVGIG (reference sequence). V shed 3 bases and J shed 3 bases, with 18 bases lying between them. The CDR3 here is CAWRWGRGFDYEQYF. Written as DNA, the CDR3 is TGTGCCTGGAGATGGGGGAGGGGGTTTGACTACGAGCAGTACTTC.

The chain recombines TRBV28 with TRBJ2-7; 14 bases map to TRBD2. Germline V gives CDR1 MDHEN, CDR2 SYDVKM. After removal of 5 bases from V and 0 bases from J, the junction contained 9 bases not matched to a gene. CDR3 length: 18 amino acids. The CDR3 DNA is TGTGCCAGCAGTACCCGGACTAGCGGGAGGTGGGCCTCCTACGAGCAGTACTTC. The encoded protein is CASSTRTSGRWASYEQYF.

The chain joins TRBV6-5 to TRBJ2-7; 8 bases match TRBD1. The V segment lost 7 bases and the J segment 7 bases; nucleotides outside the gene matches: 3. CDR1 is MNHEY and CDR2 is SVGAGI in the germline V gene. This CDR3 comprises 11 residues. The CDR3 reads CASNRGWEQYF. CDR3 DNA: TGTGCCAGCAACAGGGGGTGGGAGCAGTACTTC.

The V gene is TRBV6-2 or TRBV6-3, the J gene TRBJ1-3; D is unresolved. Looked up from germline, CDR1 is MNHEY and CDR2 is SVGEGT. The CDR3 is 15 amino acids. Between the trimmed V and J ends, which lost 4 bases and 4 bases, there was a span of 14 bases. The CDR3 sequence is CASSFPPGVGNTIYF. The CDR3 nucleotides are TGTGCCAGCAGTTTCCCCCCGGGAGTAGGAAACACCATATATTTT.

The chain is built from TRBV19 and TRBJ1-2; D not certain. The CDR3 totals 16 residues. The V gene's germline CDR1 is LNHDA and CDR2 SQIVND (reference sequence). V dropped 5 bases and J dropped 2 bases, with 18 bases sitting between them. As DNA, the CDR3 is TGTGCCAGTAGTCCTCCCGTGTTCGGCAGGAACTATGGCTACACCTTC. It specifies CASSPPVFGRNYGYTF.

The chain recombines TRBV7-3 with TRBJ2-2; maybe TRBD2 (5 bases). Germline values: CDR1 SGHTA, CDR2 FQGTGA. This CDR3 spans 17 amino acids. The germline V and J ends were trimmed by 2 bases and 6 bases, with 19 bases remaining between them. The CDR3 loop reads CASSLSRALRGPGELFF. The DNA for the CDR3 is TGTGCCAGCAGCTTATCGCGGGCCTTAAGAGGTCCCGGGGAGCTGTTTTTT.